This T cell receptor beta chain was identified in a study of OX40 agonist ivuxolimab in advanced cancers. The V segment lost 1 base and the J segment 6 bases; nucleotides outside the gene matches: 9. The CDR3 is 16 residues long. CDR1 and CDR2 (germline): SEHNR, FQNEAQ (reference sequence). Clones were sequenced by immunoSEQ multiplex PCR, and TCRdb holds only the in-frame ones, with some missing. Found here are tens of thousands of clones, around 77% of them singletons; the top ten hold about 2.6%. The sample here was CD4+ or CD8+ T cells sorted from blood, taken in a trial of the OX40 agonist ivuxolimab. The receptor was derived from an adult with an advanced solid tumor such as melanoma, head and neck, liver or kidney cancer. V gene TRBV7-9 combines with J gene TRBJ2-5, with 9 positions matching TRBD1. CDR3 sequence (DNA): TGTGCCAGCAGCTTAGGCACAGGGGGCGGGTTGAAGACCCAGTACTTC. Protein product: CASSLGTGGGLKTQYF. The whole variable domain, remainder taken from reference TRBV7-9 and TRBJ2-5, is DTGVSQNPRHKITKRGQNVTFRCDPISEHNRLYWYRQTLGQGPEFLTYFQNEAQLEKSRLLSDRFSAERPKGSFSTLEIQRTEQGDSAMYLCASSLGTGGGLKTQYFGPGTRLLVL.